This T cell receptor (beta chain) was captured in a study of early T cells in non-severe SARS-CoV-2 infection (dated by TCRdb to 2020 to 2022). Describing the broader study: Because TCR sequencing relied on bulk RNA taken from unsorted whole blood, pairing of alpha and beta chains was not possible. Study-wide conclusions, independent of this receptor: Matching against VDJdb was skewed toward anti-spike CD8 responses, likely underestimated virus-specific expansions, and missed private and CD4 specificities.

This was a case-control study nested in a cohort of healthcare workers in London, UK, who had nasopharyngeal swab PCR tests and blood samples taken every week. Between 23 and 31 March 2020, the week of the UK lockdown, healthcare workers were enrolled and then followed up weekly for as long as 16 weeks. Libraries were prepared through 5' RACE. Instrument used: NextSeq 500. The TCR library protocol attached unique molecular identifiers to individual cDNA molecules to correct for sequencing error and PCR bias. Sequencing covered both TCR alpha and beta chains, and within each sample the abundances of alpha and beta sequences were tightly co-correlated. For the original study's pipeline: Decombinator V4 was used to perform V gene, J gene and CDR3 annotation of TCR sequences. Expanded TCRs were defined as changing significantly between any two time points under a Poisson model with p below 0.0001. TCR abundances were normalised to the total number of TCRs sequenced per sample and were expressed as counts per million. TRAV1-2 paired with TRAJ12, TRAJ20 or TRAJ33 defined MAIT TCRs, while TRAV10 paired with TRAJ18 defined iNKT TCRs. A search of VDJdb, accessed on 1 November 2021, was run for TCRs annotated to CMV, EBV and SARS-CoV-2, with TCRs annotated for multiple antigens excluded. Clones were called with MiXCR by TCRdb after fastp trimmed the public reads at Q25, and only in-frame beta chains were retained. Identical CDR3 protein sequences are pooled into one entry, listed with their most common genes and DNA. These V and J calls derive from TCRdb rather than the authors' analysis. In this sample the table shows approximately 60,000 distinct CDR3 sequences, roughly 9% of which occur a single time. Around 15% of the sample rests with the top ten.

This clonotype was observed many times. The antigen it recognizes is unknown. The record has no base qualities; no much larger clone is one base away. The CDR3, cysteine through phenylalanine, is 15 amino acids long. Just CDR3 DNA is preserved here, 45 bases in frame from base 1. V lost 4 bases and J lost 5 bases; the stretch between them is 18 bases long. Based on the germline V gene (reference sequence), the CDR1 and CDR2 sequences are SEHNR and FQNEAQ. The starting material was whole blood, obtained at baseline. This sequence was found in an adult who was a healthcare worker with PCR-confirmed SARS-CoV-2 infection or an uninfected control (not recorded which). The V and J segments used are TRBV7-9 and TRBJ2-7; the D segment cannot be called with confidence. The encoded CDR3 is CASSYGMGDTHEQYF. The DNA sequence follows: TGTGCCAGCAGCTATGGGATGGGCGATACGCACGAGCAGTACTTC.